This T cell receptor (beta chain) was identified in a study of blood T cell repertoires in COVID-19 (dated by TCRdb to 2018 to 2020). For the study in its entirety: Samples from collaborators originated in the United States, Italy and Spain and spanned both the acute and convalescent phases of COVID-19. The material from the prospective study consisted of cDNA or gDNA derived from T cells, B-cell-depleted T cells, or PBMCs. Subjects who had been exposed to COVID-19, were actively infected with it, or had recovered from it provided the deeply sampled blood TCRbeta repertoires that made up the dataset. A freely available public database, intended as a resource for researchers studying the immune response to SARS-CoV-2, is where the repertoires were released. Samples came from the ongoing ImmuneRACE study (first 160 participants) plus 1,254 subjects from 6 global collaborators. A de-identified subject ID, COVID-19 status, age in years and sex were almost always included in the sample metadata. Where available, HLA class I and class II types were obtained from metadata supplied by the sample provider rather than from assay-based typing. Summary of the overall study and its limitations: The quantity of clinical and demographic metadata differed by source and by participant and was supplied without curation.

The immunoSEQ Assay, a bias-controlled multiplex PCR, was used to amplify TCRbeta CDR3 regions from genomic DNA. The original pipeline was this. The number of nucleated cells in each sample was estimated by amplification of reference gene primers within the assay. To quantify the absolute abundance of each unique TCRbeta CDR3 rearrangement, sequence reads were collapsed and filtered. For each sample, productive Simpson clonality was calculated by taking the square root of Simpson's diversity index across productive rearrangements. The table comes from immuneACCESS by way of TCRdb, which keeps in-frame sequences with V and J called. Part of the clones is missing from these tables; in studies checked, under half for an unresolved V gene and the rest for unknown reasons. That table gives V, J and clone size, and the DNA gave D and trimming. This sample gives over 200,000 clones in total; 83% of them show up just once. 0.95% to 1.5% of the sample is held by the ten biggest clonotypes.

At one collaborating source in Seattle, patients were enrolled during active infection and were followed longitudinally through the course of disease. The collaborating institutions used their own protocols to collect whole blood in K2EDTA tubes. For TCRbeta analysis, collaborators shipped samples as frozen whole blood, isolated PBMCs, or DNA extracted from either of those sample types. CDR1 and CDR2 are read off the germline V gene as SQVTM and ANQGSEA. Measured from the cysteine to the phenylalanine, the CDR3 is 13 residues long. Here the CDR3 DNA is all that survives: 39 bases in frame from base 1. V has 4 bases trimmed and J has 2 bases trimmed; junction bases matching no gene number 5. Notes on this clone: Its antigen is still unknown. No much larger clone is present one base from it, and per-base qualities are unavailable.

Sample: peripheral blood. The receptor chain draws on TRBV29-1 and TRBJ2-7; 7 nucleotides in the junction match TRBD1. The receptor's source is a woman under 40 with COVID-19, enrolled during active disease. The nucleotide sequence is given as TGCAGCGTTGTTCGTCAGGGGGCCTACGAGCAGTACTTC. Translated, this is CSVVRQGAYEQYF.